Listed below are T cell receptor beta chains from one sample, sequenced in a study of CD8+CD57+ T cells in acquired aplastic anemia. Using its own MiXCR run on the reads, TCRdb lists one record per CDR3 protein. The data contain about 470,000 distinct CDR3 sequences, under 40% of them singletons. Material: sorted CD4+, CD8+, or CD8+CD57+ T cells (not recorded which) from PBMCs. These receptors came from a human donor with aplastic anemia. Both conserved end residues are part of each CDR3. A D gene is named only where the DNA matches it firmly. For some rows the clone size is stated as once, few or many, or as a class when expanded; others skip it.

>TRBV19|.|TRBJ1-1|TRBD1
CASKAGQASLRTEAFF
TGTGCCAGTAAGGCGGGACAGGCTAGTTTAAGGACTGAAGCTTTCTTT
>TRBV24-1|many|TRBJ1-1|.
CATSVGREAFF
TGTGCCACCAGTGTTGGACGGGAAGCTTTCTTT
>TRBV15|.|TRBJ1-4|TRBD1
CATSRDTLGQGEKLFF
TGTGCCACCAGCAGAGATACTCTAGGACAGGGTGAAAAACTGTTTTTT
>TRBV19|.|TRBJ2-7|.
CASSIFVSYEQYF
TGTGCCAGTAGTATTTTTGTTAGCTACGAGCAGTACTTC
>TRBV12-3/TRBV12-4|few|TRBJ1-5|TRBD1
CASTKTGGRNQPQHF
TGTGCCAGCACTAAGACAGGGGGTCGCAATCAGCCCCAGCATTTT
>TRBV6-2/TRBV6-3|.|TRBJ2-3|TRBD1
CVSSRGQGVITDTQYF
TGTGTCAGCAGTCGAGGACAGGGGGTAATCACAGATACGCAGTATTTT
>TRBV27|few|TRBJ1-1|.
CASRLTGDLNTEAFF
TGTGCCAGCAGGTTGACAGGAGATCTGAACACTGAAGCTTTCTTT
>TRBV3-1|.|TRBJ2-7|.
CASSQRNREYEQYF
TGTGCCAGCAGCCAAAGGAACAGGGAATACGAGCAGTACTTC
>TRBV10-3|once|TRBJ2-2|.
CASSATVGAGELFF
TGTGCCAGCAGTGCGACAGTCGGAGCCGGGGAGCTGTTTTTT
>TRBV6-1|.|TRBJ1-6|.
CASSVVPGGNSPLHF
TGTGCCAGCAGTGTCGTCCCTGGGGGTAATTCACCCCTCCACTTT
>TRBV9|few|TRBJ2-7|.
CASSDSGRYEQYF
TGTGCCAGCAGCGACAGCGGAAGATACGAGCAGTACTTC
>TRBV15|.|TRBJ1-2|.
CATSRAAGEGYGYTF
TGTGCCACCAGCAGAGCGGCAGGGGAGGGCTATGGCTACACCTTC
>TRBV9|.|TRBJ2-3|.
CASSRGAQPVPDTQYF
TGTGCCAGCAGCCGGGGCGCACAACCCGTGCCAGATACGCAGTATTTT
>TRBV4-2|many|TRBJ2-1|TRBD2
CASSQLAGGYNEQFF
TGTGCCAGCAGCCAACTAGCGGGAGGGTACAATGAGCAGTTCTTC
>TRBV25-1|.|TRBJ1-2|TRBD1
CASSESNRGSYGYTF
TGTGCCAGCAGTGAATCGAACAGGGGGAGCTATGGCTACACCTTC
>TRBV5-6|many|TRBJ1-2|.
CASSLWQYGYTF
TGTGCCAGCAGCTTGTGGCAGTATGGCTACACCTTC
>TRBV20-1|few|TRBJ2-1|.
CSARTLLLGANEQFF
TGCAGTGCTAGAACCCTACTACTAGGTGCTAATGAGCAGTTCTTC
>TRBV2|many|TRBJ1-1|.
CASSEALGGTEAFF
TGTGCCAGCAGTGAAGCCCTGGGCGGCACTGAAGCTTTCTTT
>TRBV20-1|.|TRBJ1-5|TRBD1
CSPRAGGGLNQPQHF
TGCAGTCCTAGAGCGGGAGGGGGCTTAAATCAGCCCCAGCATTTT
>TRBV7-9|.|TRBJ1-1|.
CASSLEHRKNTEAFF
TGTGCCAGCAGCTTAGAACACAGGAAGAACACTGAAGCTTTCTTT
>TRBV19|few|TRBJ2-5|TRBD1
CASSIRTGQETQYF
TGTGCCAGTAGTATTAGGACAGGACAAGAGACCCAGTACTTC
>TRBV30|.|TRBJ1-2|TRBD1
CACTGGGVDYTF
TGTGCCTGTACAGGGGGCGGGGTCGACTACACCTTC
>TRBV10-1|many|TRBJ1-1|.
CASSESGRLSTEAFF
TGCGCCAGCAGTGAGTCGGGAAGGTTGAGCACTGAAGCTTTCTTT
>TRBV7-2|few|TRBJ1-1|.
CASSLKGRGTTEAFF
TGTGCCAGCAGCTTAAAGGGCAGGGGTACCACTGAAGCTTTCTTT
>TRBV20-1|.|TRBJ1-5|TRBD1
CSARDRGGQPQHF
TGCAGTGCCAGGGACAGGGGAGGGCAGCCCCAGCATTTT
>TRBV19|.|TRBJ2-7|TRBD2
CASSLSAGVYEQYF
TGTGCCAGTAGTCTCTCGGCGGGGGTGTACGAGCAGTACTTC
>TRBV12-3/TRBV12-4|few|TRBJ1-5|.
CASSKVGPQHF
TGTGCCAGCAGCAAAGTCGGGCCCCAGCATTTT
>TRBV10-2|.|TRBJ2-7|TRBD2
CASSASSQDGATSGTAQYF
TGCGCCAGCAGCGCCAGCAGCCAAGATGGAGCGACTAGCGGGACCGCGCAGTACTTC
>TRBV6-1|few|TRBJ1-1|.
CASSVESWTEAFF
TGTGCCAGCAGTGTCGAATCGTGGACTGAAGCTTTCTTT
>TRBV7-9|many|TRBJ1-1|.
CASRGGDTEAFF
TGTGCCAGCAGGGGAGGGGACACTGAAGCTTTCTTT
>TRBV6-1|.|TRBJ2-2|TRBD2
CASSGTSGRGTGELFF
TGTGCCAGCAGTGGGACTAGCGGGAGGGGCACCGGGGAGCTGTTTTTT
>TRBV7-2|few|TRBJ2-7|TRBD1
CASSWRQGLAYEQYF
TGTGCCAGCAGCTGGAGACAGGGGCTAGCCTACGAGCAGTACTTC
>TRBV12-3/TRBV12-4|.|TRBJ2-3|.
CASGQLTDTQYF
TGTGCCAGCGGGCAGCTCACAGATACGCAGTATTTT
>TRBV7-8|few|TRBJ1-2|TRBD1
CASSFDRGEGYTF
TGTGCCAGCAGCTTTGACAGGGGAGAAGGCTACACCTTC
>TRBV29-1|.|TRBJ2-5|.
CSGGTAAQETQYF
TGCAGCGGCGGGACAGCGGCTCAAGAGACCCAGTACTTC
>TRBV12-3/TRBV12-4|few|TRBJ1-6|TRBD1
CASSLRGPYNSPLHF
TGTGCCAGCAGTTTAAGGGGGCCCTATAATTCACCCCTCCACTTT
>TRBV29-1|.|TRBJ2-5|TRBD2
CSVRTSGETQYF
TGCAGCGTACGGACTAGCGGGGAGACCCAGTACTTC
>TRBV6-1|many|TRBJ1-5|TRBD1
CASSDRGQGNNQPQHF
TGTGCCAGCAGTGACCGTGGACAGGGGAACAATCAGCCCCAGCATTTT
>TRBV20-1|few|TRBJ2-5|TRBD2
CSARATSGGPETQYF
TGCAGTGCTAGAGCGACTAGCGGGGGGCCAGAGACCCAGTACTTC
>TRBV3-1|.|TRBJ1-2|.
CASSQDGGRGVNGYTF
TGTGCCAGCAGCCAAGATGGTGGCAGGGGAGTAAATGGCTACACCTTC
>TRBV2|.|TRBJ2-2|TRBD1
CASSSNRGQAGELFF
TGTGCCAGCAGCTCCAACAGGGGGCAGGCCGGGGAGCTGTTTTTT
>TRBV7-9|many|TRBJ1-1|.
CASSLVPELNTEAFF
TGTGCCAGCAGCTTAGTACCAGAACTTAACACTGAAGCTTTCTTT
>TRBV20-1|few|TRBJ2-7|.
CSALLLTTYEQCF
TGCAGTGCTTTGCTACTTACAACCTACGAGCAGTGCTTC
>TRBV19|many|TRBJ1-6|.
CASSNLGANNSPLHF
TGTGCCAGTAGTAACCTGGGGGCAAATAATTCACCCCTCCACTTT
>TRBV2|many|TRBJ1-3|.
CASSGDSGNTIYF
TGTGCCAGCAGTGGCGACTCTGGAAACACCATATATTTT
>TRBV15|once|TRBJ2-7|.
CATSRVIYGGATYEQYF
TGTGCCACCAGCAGAGTCATCTACGGGGGCGCAACCTACGAGCAGTACTTC